This entry lists 20 T cell receptor beta chains sequenced from one sample in a study of shared T cell receptors in the human thymus. Using immunoSEQ multiplex PCR, the repertoire was profiled, and TCRdb retains in-frame clones only, with some absent. Among fewer than 700,000 clones listed, approximately 90% were seen once. These same data were also listed under a study on human thymus T cells.

Sequences were obtained from thymocytes. These receptor sequences come from a boy under three years old with a congenital heart defect.

This clone occurred a few times. The chain has TRBV30 and TRBJ1-5; no clear D. V was cut by 0 bases and J by 2 bases, with 5 bases left in between. Germline values: CDR1 GTSNPN, CDR2 SVGIG (reference sequence). The CDR3 length is 13 residues. In nucleotides, the CDR3 is TGTGCCTGGAGTGTACATTGCAATCAGCCCCAGCATTTT. Its protein is CAWSVHCNQPQHF.

The chain couples TRBV15 to TRBJ1-5, with TRBD1 matching over 7 bases. Losses at the gene ends were 3 bases for V and 2 bases for J; bases not matched to a gene: 1. This CDR3 contains 14 residues. From germline, CDR1 is LNHNV and CDR2 YYDKDF (reference sequence). CDR3 coding DNA: TGTGCCACCAGCAGTCAGGGGGGCAATCAGCCCCAGCATTTT. Translated: CATSSQGGNQPQHF.

The J gene is TRBJ2-5, the V gene TRBV4-3; D might be TRBD1 (6 bases). The J call may be mistaken, given a closer DNA end match to TRBJ2-7. This CDR3 has 15 amino acids. CDR1 is LGHNA and CDR2 is YSLEER in the germline V gene. CDR3 sequence: CASSQEVQGRNEQYF. CDR3 nucleotides: TGCGCCAGCAGCCAAGAGGTACAGGGAAGGAACGAGCAGTACTTC.

The chain joins TRBV19 to TRBJ2-7; the match to TRBD2 covers 7 bases. The CDR3 runs to 20 residues. CDR1 is LNHDA and CDR2 is SQIVND in the germline V gene (reference sequence). The V and J ends lost 1 base and 1 base, in that order; junction bases with no gene match: 19. The CDR3 region is CASSIGEGESSGRGSYEQYF. The CDR3 coding sequence is TGTGCCAGTAGTATAGGTGAAGGGGAGTCTAGCGGAAGGGGATCCTACGAGCAGTACTTC.

The V gene is TRBV19, the J gene TRBJ2-1; D ambiguous. This CDR3 is built from 17 residues. V gave up 5 bases and J gave up 1 base, with 18 bases separating them. The germline gives CDR1 LNHDA, CDR2 SQIVND (reference sequence). The CDR3 is CASSPLAPGRSYNEQFF. The DNA of the CDR3 is TGTGCCAGTAGTCCCCTGGCGCCAGGCCGGTCCTACAATGAGCAGTTCTTC. Drawing the rest from reference TRBV19 and TRBJ2-1, the complete variable domain is DGGITQSPKYLFRKEGQNVTLSCEQNLNHDAMYWYRQDPGQGLRLIYYSQIVNDFQKGDIAEGYSVSREKKESFPLTVTSAQKNPTAFYLCASSPLAPGRSYNEQFFGPGTRLTVL.

This chain connects TRBV2 to TRBJ2-1; no clear D gene. Trimming left V 0 bases short and J 5 bases short, with 8 bases between. CDR1 is SNHLY and CDR2 is FYNNEI in the germline V gene. The CDR3 is made up of 14 amino acids. This CDR3 reads CASSEAWPHNEQFF. The CDR3, as DNA: TGTGCCAGCAGTGAAGCGTGGCCACACAATGAGCAGTTCTTC.

The V and J genes are TRBV6-6 and TRBJ2-3; D might be TRBD2 (6 bases). This CDR3 has 14 residues. From germline, CDR1 is MNHNY and CDR2 SVGAGI (reference sequence). Trimming left V 7 bases short and J 2 bases short, with 13 bases between. The CDR3 sequence is CASTPLAHTDTQYF. DNA for the CDR3: TGTGCCAGCACCCCTCTAGCGCACACAGATACGCAGTATTTT.

The sample holds one count of this clone. This rearrangement joins TRBV7-2 to TRBJ2-2, with TRBD2 matching over 16 bases. CDR3 length: 17 amino acids. Germline V gene data show CDR1 as SGHTA and CDR2 as FQGNSA. The V gene end was trimmed by 5 bases and the J gene end by 5 bases; junction bases not matched to a gene: 5. CDR3 sequence: CASSLGTSGRGTGELFF. CDR3 nucleotide sequence: TGTGCCAGCAGCCTCGGGACTAGCGGGAGGGGAACCGGGGAGCTGTTTTTT.

The V and J genes are TRBV5-4 and TRBJ2-1; the match to TRBD1 covers 7 bases. Trimming removed 4 bases from V and 4 bases from J; junction bases left unmatched: 5. The CDR3 consists of 14 residues. Germline CDR1 is SGHNT and CDR2 is YYREEE (reference sequence). DNA of the CDR3: TGTGCCAGCAGCCCCGGGACAGCTTACAATGAGCAGTTCTTC. It yields the protein CASSPGTAYNEQFF.

This clone was detected a few times. The sample carries other DNA sequences with the same CDR3. The rearrangement links TRBV4-1 to TRBJ2-7, with 7 bases lining up with TRBD2. Germline V gene data show CDR1 as MGHRA and CDR2 as YSYEKL. The trim removed 4 bases at V and 2 bases at J, leaving 2 bases unmatched. This CDR3 has 13 residues. The DNA for the CDR3 is TGCGCCAGCAGCCCGGGGGGTCCCTACGAGCAGTACTTC. It yields the protein CASSPGGPYEQYF.

This clone was counted a few times. This chain joins TRBV19 and TRBJ2-3; maybe TRBD2 (5 bases). Germline loops: CDR1 LNHDA, CDR2 SQIVND (reference sequence). Trimming took 8 bases from V and 1 from J, leaving 10 bases between them. This CDR3 region has 13 residues. The chain's CDR3 is CASCLGGTDTQYF. The CDR3 coding sequence is TGTGCCAGTTGCCTCGGGGGCACAGATACGCAGTATTTT.

The V call is TRBV27, the J call TRBJ2-2, with a possible D match to TRBD2 (6 bases). Trimming stripped 1 base from V and 3 bases from J, with 12 bases between. This CDR3 spans 16 amino acids. CDR1 is MNHEY and CDR2 is SMNVEV in the germline V gene (reference sequence). For the CDR3, the DNA is TGTGCCAGCAGTTTATTATGGCGGGATGACACCGGGGAGCTGTTTTTT. It yields the protein CASSLLWRDDTGELFF.

The chain combines TRBV4-3 with TRBJ2-3, with D perhaps TRBD2 (6 bases). This CDR3 is built from 16 residues. The V end was cut by 4 bases, the J end by 4 bases, with 18 bases between. Looked up from germline, CDR1 is LGHNA and CDR2 is YSLEER. The CDR3 coding sequence is TGCGCCAGCAGCCCTTCAAGCGGGTCTTCCCCAGATACGCAGTATTTT. Protein sequence: CASSPSSGSSPDTQYF.

The chain links TRBV27 to TRBJ2-4, with TRBD1 as a possible D gene (5 bases). The CDR3 consists of 15 residues. The V end was cut by 6 bases, the J end by 0 bases, with 12 bases between. Per the germline V gene, CDR1 is MNHEY and CDR2 is SMNVEV (reference sequence). CDR3 amino acids: CASSPTELAKNIQYF. CDR3 bases: TGTGCCAGCAGCCCGACAGAACTAGCCAAAAACATTCAGTACTTC.

The V call is TRBV18, the J call TRBJ1-1; 7 bases map to TRBD1. J was trimmed by 3 bases and V by 0 bases; bases with no gene match: 13. This CDR3 has 18 amino acids. Germline V gene sequence: CDR1 KGHSH, CDR2 LQKENI. CDR3 protein: CASSPPQTGNQGDTEAFF. The CDR3 coding sequence is TGTGCCAGCTCACCACCGCAGACAGGCAACCAGGGGGACACTGAAGCTTTCTTT.

A single count supports this clone. CDR3 in DNA: TGTGCCAGCAGCTTCGAATGCGGGTTAGCGGGAGGGCCTCTCACGCAGTATTTT. Residues: CASSFECGLAGGPLTQYF. The gene calls are TRBV7-6 and TRBJ2-3; 11 bases are shared with TRBD2. The CDR3 totals 18 residues. Germline lookup yields CDR1 SGHVS and CDR2 FNYEAQ. The trim removed 3 bases at V and 9 bases at J, leaving 17 bases unmatched.

This clone was counted only a few times. The chain joins TRBV25-1 to TRBJ1-2; tentatively, D is TRBD1 (5 bases). V was clipped by 4 bases and J by 8 bases, with 17 bases between them. Germline assignment: CDR1 MGHDK and CDR2 SYGVNS. This CDR3 is built from 14 residues. The CDR3 sequence: CASSGPTAEYGYTF. For the CDR3, the DNA is TGTGCCAGCAGTGGCCCGACAGCCGAATACGGCTACACCTTC.

The chain joins TRBV7-8 to TRBJ2-3; weak D call: TRBD2 (6 bases). The ends were cut back, 5 bases at V and 2 bases at J, with 14 bases in the middle. Germline V gene lookup returns CDR1 SGHVS and CDR2 FQNEAQ. The CDR3 has 15 amino acids. The CDR3 nucleotides read TGTGCCAGCAGCCCCCGTCGGACTACCACAGATACGCAGTATTTT. It yields the protein CASSPRRTTTDTQYF.

The chain employs TRBV2 and TRBJ2-5, with a weak D call TRBD2 (6 bases). Matching the DNA end better, TRBJ2-7 makes the J call doubtful. The CDR3 has 14 amino acids. Germline CDR1 and CDR2: SNHLY and FYNNEI. CDR3 DNA: TGTGCCAGCAGTGAGATAGCGGAAACCTACGAGCAGTACTTC. It specifies CASSEIAETYEQYF.

This sequence joins TRBV7-8 and TRBJ2-1; 8 bases map to TRBD2. Trimming cost V 4 bases and J 4 bases; bases outside gene matches: 6. The CDR3 is 15 amino acids. CDR1 SGHVS and CDR2 FQNEAQ come from the germline V gene. The CDR3 DNA is TGTGCCAGCAGCTGGACTAGCCGAGCGTACAATGAGCAGTTCTTC. Translating gives CASSWTSRAYNEQFF.